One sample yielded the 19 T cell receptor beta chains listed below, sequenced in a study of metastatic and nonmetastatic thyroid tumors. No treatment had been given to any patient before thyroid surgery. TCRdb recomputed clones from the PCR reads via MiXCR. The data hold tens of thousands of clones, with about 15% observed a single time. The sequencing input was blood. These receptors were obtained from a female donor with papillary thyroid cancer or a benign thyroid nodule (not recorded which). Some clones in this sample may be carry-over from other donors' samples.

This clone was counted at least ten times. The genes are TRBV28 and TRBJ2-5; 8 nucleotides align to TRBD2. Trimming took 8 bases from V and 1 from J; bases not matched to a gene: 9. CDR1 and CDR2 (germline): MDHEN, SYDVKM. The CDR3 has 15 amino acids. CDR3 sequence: CASLGGGEAQETQYF. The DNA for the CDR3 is TGTGCCAGCCTCGGGGGGGGGGAAGCCCAAGAGACCCAGTACTTC.

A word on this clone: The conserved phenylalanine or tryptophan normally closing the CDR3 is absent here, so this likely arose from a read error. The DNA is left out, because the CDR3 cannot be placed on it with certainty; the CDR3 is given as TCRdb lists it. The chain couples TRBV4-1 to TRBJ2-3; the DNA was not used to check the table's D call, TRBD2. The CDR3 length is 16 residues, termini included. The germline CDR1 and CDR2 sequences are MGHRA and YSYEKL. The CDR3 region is CASSQDWNSYEQYFGP.

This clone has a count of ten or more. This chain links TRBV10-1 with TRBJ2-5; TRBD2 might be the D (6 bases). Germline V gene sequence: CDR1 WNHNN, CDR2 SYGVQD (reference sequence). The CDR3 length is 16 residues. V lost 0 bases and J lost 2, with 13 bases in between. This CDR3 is CASSESEGQVQETQYF. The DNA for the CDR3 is TGCGCCAGCAGTGAGTCGGAGGGTCAGGTACAAGAGACCCAGTACTTC.

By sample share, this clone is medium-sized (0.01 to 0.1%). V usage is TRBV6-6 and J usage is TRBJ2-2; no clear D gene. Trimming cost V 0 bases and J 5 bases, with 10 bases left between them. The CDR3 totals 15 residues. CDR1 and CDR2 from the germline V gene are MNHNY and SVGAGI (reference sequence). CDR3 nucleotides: TGTGCCAGCAGTTACTCAGGACGCAAGACCGGGGAGCTGTTTTTT. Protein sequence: CASSYSGRKTGELFF.

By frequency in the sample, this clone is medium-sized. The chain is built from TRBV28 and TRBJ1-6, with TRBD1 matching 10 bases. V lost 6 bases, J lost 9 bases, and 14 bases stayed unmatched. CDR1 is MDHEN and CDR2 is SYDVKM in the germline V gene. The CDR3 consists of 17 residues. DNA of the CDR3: TGTGCCAGCAGCCTTAGCGCTTCGGGACAGGGGTTTTCACCCCTCCACTTT. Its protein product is CASSLSASGQGFSPLHF.

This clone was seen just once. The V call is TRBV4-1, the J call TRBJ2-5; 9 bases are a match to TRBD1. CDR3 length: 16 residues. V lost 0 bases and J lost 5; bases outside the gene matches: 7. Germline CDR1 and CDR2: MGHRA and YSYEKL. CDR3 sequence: CASSQEVTGGCETQYF. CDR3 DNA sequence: TGCGCCAGCAGCCAAGAAGTGACAGGGGGGTGTGAGACCCAGTACTTC.

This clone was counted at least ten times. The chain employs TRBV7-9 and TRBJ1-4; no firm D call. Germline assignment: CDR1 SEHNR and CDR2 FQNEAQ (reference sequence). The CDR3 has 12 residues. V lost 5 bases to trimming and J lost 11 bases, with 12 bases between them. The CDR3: CASSITMEKLFF. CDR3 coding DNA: TGTGCCAGCAGCATAACTATGGAGAAACTGTTTTTT.

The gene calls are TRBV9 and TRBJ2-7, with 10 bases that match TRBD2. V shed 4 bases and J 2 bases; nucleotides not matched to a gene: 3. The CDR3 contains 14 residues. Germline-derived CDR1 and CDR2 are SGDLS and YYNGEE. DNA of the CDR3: TGTGCCAGCAGCAAAGGACTAGCGGCCTACGAGCAGTACTTC. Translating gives CASSKGLAAYEQYF. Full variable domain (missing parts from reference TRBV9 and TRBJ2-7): DSGVTQTPKHLITATGQRVTLRCSPRSGDLSVYWYQQSLDQGLQFLIQYYNGEERAKGNILERFSAQQFPDLHSELNLSSLELGDSALYFCASSKGLAAYEQYFGPGTRLTVT.

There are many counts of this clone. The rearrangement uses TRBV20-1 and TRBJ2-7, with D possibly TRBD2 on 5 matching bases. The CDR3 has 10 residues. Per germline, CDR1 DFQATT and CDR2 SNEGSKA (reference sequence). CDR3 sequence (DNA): TGCAGCGGACTGGGGTCCGAGCAGTACTTC. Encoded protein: CSGLGSEQYF.

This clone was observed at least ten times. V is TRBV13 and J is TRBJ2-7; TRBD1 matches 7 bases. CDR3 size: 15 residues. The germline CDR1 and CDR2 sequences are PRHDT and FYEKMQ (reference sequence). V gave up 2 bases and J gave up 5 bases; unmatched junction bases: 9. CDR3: CASSLFRQGYHEQYF. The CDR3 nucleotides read TGTGCCAGCAGCTTATTCAGACAGGGATATCACGAGCAGTACTTC.

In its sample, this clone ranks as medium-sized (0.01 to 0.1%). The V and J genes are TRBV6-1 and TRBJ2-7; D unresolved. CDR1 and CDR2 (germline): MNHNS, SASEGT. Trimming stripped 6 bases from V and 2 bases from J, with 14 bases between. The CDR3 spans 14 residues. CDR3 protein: CASRSRSDPYEQYF. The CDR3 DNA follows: TGTGCCAGCAGGTCCCGGTCGGACCCCTACGAGCAGTACTTC.

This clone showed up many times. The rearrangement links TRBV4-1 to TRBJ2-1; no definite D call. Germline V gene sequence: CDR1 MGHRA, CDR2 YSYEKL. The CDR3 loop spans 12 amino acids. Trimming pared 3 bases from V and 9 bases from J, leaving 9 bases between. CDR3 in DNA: TGCGCCAGCAGCCAGAAGGGTATTGAGCAGTTCTTC. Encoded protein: CASSQKGIEQFF.

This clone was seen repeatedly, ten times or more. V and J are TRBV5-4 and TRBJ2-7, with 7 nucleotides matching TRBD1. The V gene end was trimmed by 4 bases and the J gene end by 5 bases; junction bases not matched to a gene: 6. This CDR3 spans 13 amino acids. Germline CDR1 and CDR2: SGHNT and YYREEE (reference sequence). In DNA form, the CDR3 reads TGTGCCAGCAGCATGGACAGGCGGGACGAGCAGTACTTC. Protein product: CASSMDRRDEQYF.

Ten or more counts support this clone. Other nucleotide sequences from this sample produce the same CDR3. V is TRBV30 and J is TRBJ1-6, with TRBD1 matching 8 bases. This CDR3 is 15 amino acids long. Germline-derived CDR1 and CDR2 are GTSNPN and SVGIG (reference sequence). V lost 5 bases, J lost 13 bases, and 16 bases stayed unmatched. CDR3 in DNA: TGTGCCTGGCAAATAGGACAGGGCGGTAACTCGCCCCTCCACTTT. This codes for CAWQIGQGGNSPLHF.

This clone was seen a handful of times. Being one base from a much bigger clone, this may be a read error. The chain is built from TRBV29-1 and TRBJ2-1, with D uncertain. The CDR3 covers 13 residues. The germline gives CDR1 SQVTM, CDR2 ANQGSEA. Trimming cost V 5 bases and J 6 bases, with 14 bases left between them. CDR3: CSVYPGPTNEQFF. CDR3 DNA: TGCAGCGTTTACCCGGGCCCGACCAATGAGCAGTTCTTC.

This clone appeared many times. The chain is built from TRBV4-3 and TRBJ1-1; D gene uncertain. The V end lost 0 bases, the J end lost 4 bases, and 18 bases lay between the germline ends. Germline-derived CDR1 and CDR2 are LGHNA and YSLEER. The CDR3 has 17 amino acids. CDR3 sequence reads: CASSQDEWWEVGTEAFF. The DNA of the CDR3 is TGCGCCAGCAGCCAAGATGAGTGGTGGGAGGTCGGCACTGAAGCTTTCTTT.

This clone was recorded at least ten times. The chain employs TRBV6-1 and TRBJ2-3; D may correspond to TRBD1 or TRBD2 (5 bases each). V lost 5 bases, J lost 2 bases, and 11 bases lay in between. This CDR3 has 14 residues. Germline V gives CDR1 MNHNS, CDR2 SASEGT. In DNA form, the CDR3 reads TGTGCCAGCAGTTTTGGGGGTCCCACAGATACGCAGTATTTT. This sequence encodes CASSFGGPTDTQYF.

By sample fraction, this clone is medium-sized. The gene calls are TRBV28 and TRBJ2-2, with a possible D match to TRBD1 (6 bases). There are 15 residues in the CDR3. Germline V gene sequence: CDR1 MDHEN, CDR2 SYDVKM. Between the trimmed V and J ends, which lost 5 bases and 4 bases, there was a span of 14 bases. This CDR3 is CASSPHRAGTGELFF. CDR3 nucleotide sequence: TGTGCCAGCAGTCCTCACAGGGCCGGCACCGGGGAGCTGTTTTTT.

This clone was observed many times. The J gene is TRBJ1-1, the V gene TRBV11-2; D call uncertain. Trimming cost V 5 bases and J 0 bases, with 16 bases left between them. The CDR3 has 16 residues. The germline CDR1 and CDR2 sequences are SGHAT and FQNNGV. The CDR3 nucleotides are TGTGCCAGCAGCCCATCCCAGTGGGGTTTGAACACTGAAGCTTTCTTT. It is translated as CASSPSQWGLNTEAFF.